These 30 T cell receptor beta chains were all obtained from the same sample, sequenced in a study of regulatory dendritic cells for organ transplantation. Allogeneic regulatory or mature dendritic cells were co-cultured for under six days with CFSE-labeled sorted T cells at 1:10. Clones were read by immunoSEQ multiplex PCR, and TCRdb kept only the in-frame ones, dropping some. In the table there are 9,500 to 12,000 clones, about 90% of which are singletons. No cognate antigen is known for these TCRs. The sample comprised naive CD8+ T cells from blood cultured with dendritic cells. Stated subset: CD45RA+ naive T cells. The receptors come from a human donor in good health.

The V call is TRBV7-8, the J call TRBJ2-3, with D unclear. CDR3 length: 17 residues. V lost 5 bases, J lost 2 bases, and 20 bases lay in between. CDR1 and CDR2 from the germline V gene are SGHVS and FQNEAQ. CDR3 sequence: CASSPRRFRVDTDTQYF. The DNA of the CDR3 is TGTGCCAGCAGCCCGCGTCGGTTTAGGGTTGACACAGATACGCAGTATTTT.

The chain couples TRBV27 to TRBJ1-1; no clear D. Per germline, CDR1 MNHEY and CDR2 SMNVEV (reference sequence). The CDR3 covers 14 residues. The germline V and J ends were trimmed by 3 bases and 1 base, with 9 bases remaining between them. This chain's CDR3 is CASSFVGPNTEAFF. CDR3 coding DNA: TGTGCCAGCAGTTTCGTAGGCCCGAACACTGAAGCTTTCTTT.

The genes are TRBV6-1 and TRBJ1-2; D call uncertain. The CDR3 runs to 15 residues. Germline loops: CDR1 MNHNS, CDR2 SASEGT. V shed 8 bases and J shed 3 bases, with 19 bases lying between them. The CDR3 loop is CASHILRVRDYGYTF. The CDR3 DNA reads TGTGCCAGCCATATCTTACGGGTACGGGACTATGGCTACACCTTC.

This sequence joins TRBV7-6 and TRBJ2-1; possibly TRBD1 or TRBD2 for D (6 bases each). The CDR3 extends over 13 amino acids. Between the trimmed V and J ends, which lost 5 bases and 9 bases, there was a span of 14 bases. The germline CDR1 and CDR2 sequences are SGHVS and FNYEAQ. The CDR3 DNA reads TGTGCCAGCAGCCCCTTGGGGGGCGCTGAGCAGTTCTTC. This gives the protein CASSPLGGAEQFF.

Written as DNA, the CDR3 is TGTGCCAGTAGTATAGTTTTGGGGGGCCTGAACACTGAAGCTTTCTTT. Protein: CASSIVLGGLNTEAFF. The J gene is TRBJ1-1, the V gene TRBV19; D is possibly TRBD1 (6 bases). V gave up 1 base and J gave up 0 bases, with 12 bases separating them. The CDR3 sequence is 16 residues long. Germline CDR1 reads LNHDA; CDR2 reads SQIVND (reference sequence).

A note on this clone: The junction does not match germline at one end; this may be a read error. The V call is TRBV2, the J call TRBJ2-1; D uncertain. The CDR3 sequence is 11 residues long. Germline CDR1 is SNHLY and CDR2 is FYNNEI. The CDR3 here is CAIAGRLMDIF. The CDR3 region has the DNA TGTGCCATCGCTGGGCGCCTCATGGATATCTTC. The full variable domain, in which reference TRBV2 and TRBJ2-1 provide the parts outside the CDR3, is EPEVTQTPSHQVTQMGQEVILRCVPISNHLYFYWYRQILGQKVEFLVSFYNNEISEKSEIFDDQFSVERPDGSNFTLKIRSTKLEDSAMYFCAIAGRLMDIFGPGTRLTVL.

CDR3 region: CASRRTFLRRTDTQYF. As DNA, the CDR3 is TGCGCCAGCCGACGGACGTTCTTACGCCGCACAGATACGCAGTATTTT. V is TRBV5-1 and J is TRBJ2-3; the D is unclear. Trimming removed 7 bases at V and 1 base at J, with 19 bases between. Germline CDR1 is SGHRS and CDR2 is YFSETQ. The CDR3 is made up of 16 amino acids.

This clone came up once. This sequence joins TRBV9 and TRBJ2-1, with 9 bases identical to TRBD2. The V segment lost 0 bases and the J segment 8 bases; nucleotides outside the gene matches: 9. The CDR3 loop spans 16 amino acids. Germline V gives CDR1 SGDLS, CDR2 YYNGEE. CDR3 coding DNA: TGTGCCAGCAGCGTAGAGGTTAGGGCGGGGGGGGATGAGCAGTTCTTC. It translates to CASSVEVRAGGDEQFF.

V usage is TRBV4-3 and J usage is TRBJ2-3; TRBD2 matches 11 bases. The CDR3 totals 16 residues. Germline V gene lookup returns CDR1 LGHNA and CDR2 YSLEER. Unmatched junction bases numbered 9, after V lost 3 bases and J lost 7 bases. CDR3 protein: CASSQILAGGGYTQYF. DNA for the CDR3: TGCGCCAGCAGCCAGATTCTAGCGGGGGGTGGTTATACGCAGTATTTT.

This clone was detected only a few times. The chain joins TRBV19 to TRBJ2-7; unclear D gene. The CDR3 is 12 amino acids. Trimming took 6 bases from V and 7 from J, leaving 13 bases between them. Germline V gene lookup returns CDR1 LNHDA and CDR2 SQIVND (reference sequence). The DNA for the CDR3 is TGTGCCAGTAGCACCCGTTGGTCTGAGCAGTACTTC. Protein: CASSTRWSEQYF.

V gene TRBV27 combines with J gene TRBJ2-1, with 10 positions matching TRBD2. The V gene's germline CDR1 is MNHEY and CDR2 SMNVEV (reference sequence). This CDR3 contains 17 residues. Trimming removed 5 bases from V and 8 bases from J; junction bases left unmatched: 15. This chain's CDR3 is CASSHGTSESTIDEQFF. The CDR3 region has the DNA TGTGCCAGCAGTCATGGGACTAGCGAGAGTACAATTGATGAGCAGTTCTTC.

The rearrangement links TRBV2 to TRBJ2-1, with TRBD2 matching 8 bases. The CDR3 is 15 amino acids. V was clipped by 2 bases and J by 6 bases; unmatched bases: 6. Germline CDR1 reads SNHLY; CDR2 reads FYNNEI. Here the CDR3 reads CASSELRRGVNEQFF. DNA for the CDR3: TGTGCCAGCAGTGAACTTCGGCGGGGGGTCAATGAGCAGTTCTTC. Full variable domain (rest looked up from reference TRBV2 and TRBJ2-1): EPEVTQTPSHQVTQMGQEVILRCVPISNHLYFYWYRQILGQKVEFLVSFYNNEISEKSEIFDDQFSVERPDGSNFTLKIRSTKLEDSAMYFCASSELRRGVNEQFFGPGTRLTVL.

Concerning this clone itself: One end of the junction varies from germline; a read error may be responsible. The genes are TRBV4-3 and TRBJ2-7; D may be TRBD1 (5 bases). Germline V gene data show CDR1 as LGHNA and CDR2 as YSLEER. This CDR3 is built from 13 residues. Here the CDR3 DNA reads TGCGCCAGCAGCCCATGGACACACTACGGGCAGTACTTC. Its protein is CASSPWTHYGQYF.

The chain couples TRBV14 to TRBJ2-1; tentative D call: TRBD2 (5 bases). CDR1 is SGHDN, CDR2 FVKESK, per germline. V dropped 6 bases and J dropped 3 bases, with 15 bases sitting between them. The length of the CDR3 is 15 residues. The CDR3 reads CASRPKEGGYNEQFF. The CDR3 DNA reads TGTGCCAGCAGGCCAAAAGAGGGCGGCTACAATGAGCAGTTCTTC.

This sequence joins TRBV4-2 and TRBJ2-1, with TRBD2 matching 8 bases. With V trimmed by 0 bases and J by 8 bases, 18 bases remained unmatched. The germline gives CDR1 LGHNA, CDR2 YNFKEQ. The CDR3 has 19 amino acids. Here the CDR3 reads CASSQEPQWGSGSLDEQFF. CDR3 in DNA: TGTGCCAGCAGCCAAGAACCCCAGTGGGGGAGCGGGAGTTTGGATGAGCAGTTCTTC.

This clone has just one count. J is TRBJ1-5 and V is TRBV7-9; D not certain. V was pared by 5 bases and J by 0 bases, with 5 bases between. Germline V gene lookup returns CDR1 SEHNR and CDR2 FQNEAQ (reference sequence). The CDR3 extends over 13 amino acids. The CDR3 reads CASSAGSNQPQHF. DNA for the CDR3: TGTGCCAGCAGCGCAGGTAGCAATCAGCCCCAGCATTTT. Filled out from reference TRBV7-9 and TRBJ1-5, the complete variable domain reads DTGVSQNPRHKITKRGQNVTFRCDPISEHNRLYWYRQTLGQGPEFLTYFQNEAQLEKSRLLSDRFSAERPKGSFSTLEIQRTEQGDSAMYLCASSAGSNQPQHFGDGTRLSIL.

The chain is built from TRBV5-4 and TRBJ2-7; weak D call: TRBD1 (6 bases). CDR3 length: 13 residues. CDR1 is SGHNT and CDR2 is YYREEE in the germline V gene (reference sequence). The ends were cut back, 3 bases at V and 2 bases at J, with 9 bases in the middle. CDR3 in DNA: TGTGCCAGCAGCTGGGGGCCCGCCTACGAGCAGTACTTC. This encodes CASSWGPAYEQYF.

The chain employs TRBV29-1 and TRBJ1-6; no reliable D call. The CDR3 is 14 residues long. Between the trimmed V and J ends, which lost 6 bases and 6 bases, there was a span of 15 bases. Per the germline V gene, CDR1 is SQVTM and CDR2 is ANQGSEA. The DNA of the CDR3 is TGCAGCGTCCGGACCGGGAGTTTTAATTCACCCCTCCACTTT. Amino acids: CSVRTGSFNSPLHF.

CDR3 region: CASSYGTLWSTDTQYF. The CDR3 DNA reads as TGTGCCAGCAGTTACGGGACACTATGGAGCACAGATACGCAGTATTTT. The chain couples TRBV6-5 to TRBJ2-3; D is possibly TRBD1 (6 bases). The CDR3 extends over 16 amino acids. The germline gives CDR1 MNHEY, CDR2 SVGAGI. The V end was cut by 2 bases, the J end by 0 bases, with 12 bases between.

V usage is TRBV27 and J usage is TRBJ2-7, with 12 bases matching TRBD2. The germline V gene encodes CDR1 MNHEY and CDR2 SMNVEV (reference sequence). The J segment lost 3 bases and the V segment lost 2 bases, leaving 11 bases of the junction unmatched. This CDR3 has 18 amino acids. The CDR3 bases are TGTGCCAGCAGTTTAGGTCTAGCGGGAGGGCCACTGGACTACGAGCAGTACTTC. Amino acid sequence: CASSLGLAGGPLDYEQYF.

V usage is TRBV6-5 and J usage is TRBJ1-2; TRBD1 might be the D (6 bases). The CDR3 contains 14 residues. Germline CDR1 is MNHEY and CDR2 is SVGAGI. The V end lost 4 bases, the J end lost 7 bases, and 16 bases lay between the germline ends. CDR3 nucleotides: TGTGCCAGCAGTTTCGAACAGGGATCCGGTGGCTACACCTTC. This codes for CASSFEQGSGGYTF.

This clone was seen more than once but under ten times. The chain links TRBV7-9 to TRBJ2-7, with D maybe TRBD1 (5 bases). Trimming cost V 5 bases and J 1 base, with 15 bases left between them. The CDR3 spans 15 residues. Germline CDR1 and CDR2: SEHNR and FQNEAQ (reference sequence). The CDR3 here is CASSRQNSPSYEQYF. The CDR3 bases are TGTGCCAGCAGCCGACAGAATAGTCCATCCTACGAGCAGTACTTC.

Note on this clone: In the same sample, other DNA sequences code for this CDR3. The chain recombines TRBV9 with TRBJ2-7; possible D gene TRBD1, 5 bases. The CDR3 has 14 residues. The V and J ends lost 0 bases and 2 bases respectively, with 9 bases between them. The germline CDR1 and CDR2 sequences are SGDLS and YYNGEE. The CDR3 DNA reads TGTGCCAGCAGCGTAGGGGGCGGCACCTACGAGCAGTACTTC. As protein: CASSVGGGTYEQYF.

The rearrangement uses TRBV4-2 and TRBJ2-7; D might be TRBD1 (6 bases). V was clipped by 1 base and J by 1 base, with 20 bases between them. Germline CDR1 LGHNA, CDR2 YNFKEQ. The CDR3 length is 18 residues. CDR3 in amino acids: CASSQAYPKQGISYEQYF. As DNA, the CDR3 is TGTGCCAGCAGCCAAGCTTACCCCAAACAGGGAATATCCTACGAGCAGTACTTC.

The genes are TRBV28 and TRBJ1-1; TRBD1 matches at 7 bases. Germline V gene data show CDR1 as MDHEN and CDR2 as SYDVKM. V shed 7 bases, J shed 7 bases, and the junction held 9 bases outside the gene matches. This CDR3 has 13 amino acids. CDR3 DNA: TGTGCCAGCACTCCCGGGACAGCCTATGAAGCTTTCTTT. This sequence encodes CASTPGTAYEAFF.

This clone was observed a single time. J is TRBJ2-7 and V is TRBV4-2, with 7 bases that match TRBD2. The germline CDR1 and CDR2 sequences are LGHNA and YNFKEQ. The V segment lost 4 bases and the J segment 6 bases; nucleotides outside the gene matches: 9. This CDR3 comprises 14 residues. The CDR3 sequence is CASSRAGDGGEQYF. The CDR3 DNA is TGTGCCAGCAGCCGCGCGGGGGACGGGGGCGAGCAGTACTTC.

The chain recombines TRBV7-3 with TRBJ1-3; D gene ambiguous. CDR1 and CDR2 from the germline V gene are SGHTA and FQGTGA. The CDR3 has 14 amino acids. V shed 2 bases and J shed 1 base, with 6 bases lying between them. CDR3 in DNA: TGTGCCAGCAGCTTAGCGGTTTCTGGAAACACCATATATTTT. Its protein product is CASSLAVSGNTIYF.

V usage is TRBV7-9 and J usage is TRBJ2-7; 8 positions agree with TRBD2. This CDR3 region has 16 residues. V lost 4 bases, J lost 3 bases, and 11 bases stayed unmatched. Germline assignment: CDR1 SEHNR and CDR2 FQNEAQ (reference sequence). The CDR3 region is CASSSPSGSGVYEQYF. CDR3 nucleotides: TGTGCCAGCAGCTCCCCGTCTGGTAGCGGGGTCTACGAGCAGTACTTC. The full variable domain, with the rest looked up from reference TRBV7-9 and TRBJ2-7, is DTGVSQNPRHKITKRGQNVTFRCDPISEHNRLYWYRQTLGQGPEFLTYFQNEAQLEKSRLLSDRFSAERPKGSFSTLEIQRTEQGDSAMYLCASSSPSGSGVYEQYFGPGTRLTVT.

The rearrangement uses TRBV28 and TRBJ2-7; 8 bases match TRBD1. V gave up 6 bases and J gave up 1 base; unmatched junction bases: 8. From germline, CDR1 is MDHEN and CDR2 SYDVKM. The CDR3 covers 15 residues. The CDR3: CASRQDRGPSYEQYF. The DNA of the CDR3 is TGTGCCAGCAGACAAGACAGGGGCCCATCCTACGAGCAGTACTTC.

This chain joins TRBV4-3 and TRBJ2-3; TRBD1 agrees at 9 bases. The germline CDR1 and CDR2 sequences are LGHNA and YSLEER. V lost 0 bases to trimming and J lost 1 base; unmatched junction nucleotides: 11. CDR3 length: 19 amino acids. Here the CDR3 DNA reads TGCGCCAGCAGCCAAGAGAGAAACAGGGGGCTATGGGGCACAGATACGCAGTATTTT. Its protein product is CASSQERNRGLWGTDTQYF.